Below, 12 T cell receptor beta chains from the same sample are listed, as sequenced in a study of siplizumab effects on memory and regulatory T cells. The protocol was immunoSEQ multiplex PCR, while the TCRdb copy is restricted to in-frame clones and leaves out a portion. Of about 100,000 clones listed, approximately 91% are singletons. Sequencing was carried out using CD4+ T cells sorted from blood. These receptor sequences come from a human donor in good health. Some clones in this sample may be carry-over from other donors' samples.

CDR3 loop: CASSLLGKETQYF. For the CDR3, the DNA is TGTGCCAGCAGCTTACTGGGCAAGGAGACCCAGTACTTC. V and J are TRBV7-8 and TRBJ2-5; D is uncertain. The length of the CDR3 is 13 residues. The V end lost 2 bases, the J end lost 5 bases, and 9 bases lay between the germline ends. Per germline, CDR1 SGHVS and CDR2 FQNEAQ.

The rearrangement uses TRBV5-1 and TRBJ2-2; perhaps D is TRBD1 or TRBD2 (6 bases each). This CDR3 comprises 19 residues. Germline V gives CDR1 SGHRS, CDR2 YFSETQ. The V end was cut by 4 bases, the J end by 4 bases, with 26 bases between. CDR3 sequence reads: CASSPDRRDRLPGTGELFF. CDR3 DNA: TGCGCCAGCAGCCCTGACAGGAGGGATAGACTTCCGGGCACCGGGGAGCTGTTTTTT.

V gene TRBV7-6 combines with J gene TRBJ2-2, with D unresolved. The ends were cut back, 4 bases at V and 6 bases at J, with 3 bases in the middle. Germline V lookup: CDR1 SGHVS, CDR2 FNYEAQ. The CDR3 consists of 11 residues. The CDR3 loop reads CASSYSGELFF. The CDR3 region has the DNA TGTGCCAGCAGCTATTCCGGGGAGCTGTTTTTT.

J is TRBJ1-2 and V is TRBV4-1; possible D gene TRBD1, 6 bases. The CDR3 has 16 amino acids. The germline V gene encodes CDR1 MGHRA and CDR2 YSYEKL. Deletions cut 4 bases from V and 4 bases from J, with 19 bases between. The CDR3 coding sequence is TGCGCCAGCAGCCTAGGAGACAGGACTTCGGGCTATGGCTACACCTTC. It translates to CASSLGDRTSGYGYTF.

V is TRBV18 and J is TRBJ2-5, with D unresolved. Trimming left V 1 base short and J 5 bases short, with 8 bases between. CDR1 is KGHSH, CDR2 LQKENI, per germline. The length of the CDR3 is 13 residues. DNA of the CDR3: TGTGCCAGCTCACCACGGGCCGTCGAGACCCAGTACTTC. This gives the protein CASSPRAVETQYF.

This clone came up once. The rearrangement uses TRBV7-2 and TRBJ2-5; 10 nucleotides match TRBD2. With 4 bases clipped from V and 9 bases from J, the junction kept 14 bases outside the gene matches. The CDR3 is 16 residues long. From germline, CDR1 is SGHTA and CDR2 FQGNSA. DNA of the CDR3: TGTGCCAGCAGCTCAAATGGACTAGCGGTCCTTGAGGCCCAGTACTTC. It specifies CASSSNGLAVLEAQYF.

The genes are TRBV10-3 and TRBJ2-7; D might be TRBD1 or TRBD2, each matching 5 bases. The CDR3 is 13 residues long. Germline values: CDR1 ENHRY, CDR2 SYGVKD. The V end was cut by 11 bases, the J end by 5 bases, with 19 bases between. The CDR3 here is CAASPYRGDEQYF. CDR3 nucleotides: TGTGCCGCCTCGCCTTATAGGGGAGACGAGCAGTACTTC.

This clone was detected once. The genes are TRBV2 and TRBJ2-5; 10 bases align to TRBD2. The J call may be in error: the DNA end matches TRBJ2-7 better. CDR1 and CDR2 (germline): SNHLY, FYNNEI. The CDR3 covers 15 residues. The CDR3, as DNA: TGTGCCAGCACCCCTAGCGGGAGTACCGCCTACGAGCAGTACTTC. Translation: CASTPSGSTAYEQYF.

V is TRBV6-5 and J is TRBJ1-3; 7 bases are shared with TRBD1. J lost 3 bases, V lost 7 bases, and 9 bases had no gene match. From germline, CDR1 is MNHEY and CDR2 SVGAGI. This CDR3 is 15 amino acids long. The CDR3 here is CASTELTGSGNTIYF. The CDR3 region has the DNA TGTGCCAGCACCGAATTGACAGGGAGTGGAAACACCATATATTTT.

The J gene is TRBJ2-7, the V gene TRBV5-4, with TRBD1 matching over 7 bases. Germline V gene data show CDR1 as SGHNT and CDR2 as YYREEE (reference sequence). Losses at the gene ends were 4 bases for V and 4 bases for J; bases not matched to a gene: 8. The length of the CDR3 is 14 residues. The CDR3 DNA sequence: TGTGCCAGCAGCCCACGACAGGGAAGGTACGAGCAGTACTTC. This sequence encodes CASSPRQGRYEQYF.

This chain uses TRBV27 with TRBJ2-7, with D maybe TRBD1 (6 bases). V lost 3 bases and J 4 bases, leaving 13 bases between the germline ends. The CDR3 has 14 amino acids. Looked up from germline, CDR1 is MNHEY and CDR2 is SMNVEV (reference sequence). CDR3 bases: TGTGCCAGCAGTTTTAAGGGGGAAGTATACGAGCAGTACTTC. This sequence encodes CASSFKGEVYEQYF.

This sequence joins TRBV27 and TRBJ1-2; D uncertain. The V gene's germline CDR1 is MNHEY and CDR2 SMNVEV (reference sequence). The ends were cut back, 3 bases at V and 3 bases at J, with 11 bases in the middle. This CDR3 has 14 amino acids. In nucleotides, the CDR3 is TGTGCCAGCAGTTTTACGAGGTCGGACTATGGCTACACCTTC. Translating it yields CASSFTRSDYGYTF.